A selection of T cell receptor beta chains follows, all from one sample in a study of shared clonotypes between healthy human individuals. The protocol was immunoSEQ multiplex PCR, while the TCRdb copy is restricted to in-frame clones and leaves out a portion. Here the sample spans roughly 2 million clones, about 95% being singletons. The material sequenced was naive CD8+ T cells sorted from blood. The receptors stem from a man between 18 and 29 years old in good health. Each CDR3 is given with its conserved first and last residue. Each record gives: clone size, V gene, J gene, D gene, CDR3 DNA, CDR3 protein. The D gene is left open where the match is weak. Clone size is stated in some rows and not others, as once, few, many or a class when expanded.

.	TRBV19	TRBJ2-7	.	TGTGCCAGCCGTGGACACCGCTACGAGCAGTACTTC	CASRGHRYEQYF
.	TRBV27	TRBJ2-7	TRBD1	TGTGCCAGCAGTTCAACATGGGACAGCAACTCCTACGAGCAGTACTTC	CASSSTWDSNSYEQYF
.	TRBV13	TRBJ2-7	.	TGTGCCAGCAGCTTAGAAGTCAGGGTTGGCGAGCAGTACTTC	CASSLEVRVGEQYF
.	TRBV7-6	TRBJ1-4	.	TGTGCCAGCAGCTTCCGGGGAGGGGGGAATGAAAAACTGTTTTTT	CASSFRGGGNEKLFF
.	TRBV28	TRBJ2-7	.	TGTGCCAGCAGTTTCTCGGACTCCTCCTACGAGCAGTACTTC	CASSFSDSSYEQYF
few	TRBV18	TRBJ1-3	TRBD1	TGTGCCAGCTCACCACCTGGACAGGGGGCAGGAAACACCATATATTTT	CASSPPGQGAGNTIYF
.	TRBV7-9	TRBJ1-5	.	TGTGCCAGCCAGTGGGGTGAGTCGCCCCAGCATTTT	CASQWGESPQHF
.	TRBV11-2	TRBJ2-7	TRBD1	TGTGCCAGCAGCCACGGGACAGACTCCTACGAGCAGTACTTC	CASSHGTDSYEQYF
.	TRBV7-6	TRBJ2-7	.	TGTGCCAGCAGCTTAGGGGACGGTCAAGCCTACGAGCAGTACTTC	CASSLGDGQAYEQYF
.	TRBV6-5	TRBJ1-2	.	TGTGCCAGCAGTTACTCGGAGGGGTTGCGAGGCTACACCTTC	CASSYSEGLRGYTF
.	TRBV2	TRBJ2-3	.	TGTGCCAGCAGTGGGGAGAGTCCTAGCACAGATACGCAGTATTTT	CASSGESPSTDTQYF
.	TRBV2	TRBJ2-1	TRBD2	TGTGCCAGCAGCGTTAGCGGGAGGGAATTCAATGAGCAGTTCTTC	CASSVSGREFNEQFF
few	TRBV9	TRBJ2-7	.	TGTGCCAGCAGCGTGGGGGACTCCTACGAGCAGTACTTC	CASSVGDSYEQYF
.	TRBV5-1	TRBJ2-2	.	TGCGCCAGCAGCTTGGATGGCTCCGGGGAGCTGTTTTTT	CASSLDGSGELFF
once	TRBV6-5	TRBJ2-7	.	TGTGCCAGCAGTTACTCCGGGCCGGCCACCTACGAGCAGTACTTC	CASSYSGPATYEQYF
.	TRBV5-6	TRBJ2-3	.	TGTGCCAGCAGCCTTCTCCTGCAGGGGACTGTGGGAGATACGCAGTATTTT	CASSLLLQGTVGDTQYF
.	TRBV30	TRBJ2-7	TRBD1	TGTGCCTTTAACCCTGCTGGACAGGGGGCCTACGAGCAGTACTTC	CAFNPAGQGAYEQYF
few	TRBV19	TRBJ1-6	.	TGTGCCAGTACCGCGCGGCGCTCCTATAATTCACCCCTCCACTTT	CASTARRSYNSPLHF
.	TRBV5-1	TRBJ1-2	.	TGCGCCAGCAGCTTGTCAGGGAAGGATAACTATGGCTACACCTTC	CASSLSGKDNYGYTF
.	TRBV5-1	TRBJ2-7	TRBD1	TGCGCCAGCAGCTGGACAGGGGGAGACTACGAGCAGTACTTC	CASSWTGGDYEQYF
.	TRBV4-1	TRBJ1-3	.	TGCGCCAGCAGCCAACCCACAACGGGGAGTGGAAACACCATATATTTT	CASSQPTTGSGNTIYF
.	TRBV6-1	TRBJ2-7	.	TGTGCCAGCAGTGAAAGGGGGACCTCCTACGAGCAGTACTTC	CASSERGTSYEQYF
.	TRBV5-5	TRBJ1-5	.	TGTGCCAGCAGCCGGGGTGGAAGCAATCAGCCCCAGCATTTT	CASSRGGSNQPQHF
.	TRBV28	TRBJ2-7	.	TGTGCCAGCAGTCCTCTGACAGGCTACGAGCAGTACTTC	CASSPLTGYEQYF
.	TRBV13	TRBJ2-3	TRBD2	TGTGCCAGCAGCTTGGGGGGGACAGATACGCAGTATTTT	CASSLGGTDTQYF
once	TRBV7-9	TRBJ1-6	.	TGTGCCAGCAGCAATCAGGGTGGCTATAATTCACCCCTCCACTTT	CASSNQGGYNSPLHF
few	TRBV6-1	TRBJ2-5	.	TGTGCCAGCAGGGAAGACGGGACCCTAACCTTTGGGACCCAGTACTTC	CASREDGTLTFGTQYF
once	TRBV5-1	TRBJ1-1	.	TGCGCCAGCAGCTTGCCCCCGGGACCCCTGAGCACTGAAGCTTTCTTT	CASSLPPGPLSTEAFF
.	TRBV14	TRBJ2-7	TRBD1	TGTGCCAGCAGCCATAACCCTTGGACAGGGAGCTACGAGCAGTACTTC	CASSHNPWTGSYEQYF
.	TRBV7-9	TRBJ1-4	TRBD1	TGTGCCAGCAGCCTCCCCCTTGGAGGGACAGGGGAGGAAAAACTGTTTTTT	CASSLPLGGTGEEKLFF
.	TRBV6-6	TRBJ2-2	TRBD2	TGTGCCAGCACCCCTTCGGCGGGAGTGGACGGGGAGCTGTTTTTT	CASTPSAGVDGELFF
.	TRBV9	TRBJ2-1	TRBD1	TGTGCCAGCAGCCCCCCATACGGGACAGGGGAGGGCAATGAGCAGTTCTTC	CASSPPYGTGEGNEQFF
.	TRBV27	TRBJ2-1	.	TGTGCCAGCAGTTTATCGCCAAACAATGAGCAGTTCTTC	CASSLSPNNEQFF
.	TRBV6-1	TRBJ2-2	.	TGTGCCAGCAGTGAAGCACGGGGCTCCGGGGAGCTGTTTTTT	CASSEARGSGELFF
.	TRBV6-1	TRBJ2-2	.	TGTGCCAGCTTCTGGGTCGGGCAGGAGCTGTTTTTT	CASFWVGQELFF
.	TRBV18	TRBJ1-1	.	TGTGCCAGCTCACCACAGGGTCAAGAGAACACTGAAGCTTTCTTT	CASSPQGQENTEAFF
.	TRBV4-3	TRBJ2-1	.	TGCGCCAGCAGCCAAGATCTCGGCTCCTACAATGAGCAGTTCTTC	CASSQDLGSYNEQFF
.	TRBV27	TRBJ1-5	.	TGTGCCAGCAGCCTCCTAGGTGGGAGCAATCAGCCCCAGCATTTT	CASSLLGGSNQPQHF
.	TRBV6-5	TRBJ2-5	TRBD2	TGTGCCACCACAGGCACTAGCGGGGTAAAAGAGACCCAGTACTTC	CATTGTSGVKETQYF
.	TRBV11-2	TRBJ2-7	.	TGTGCCAGCAGCTCGACAGGGACTCAGGGGCCCTACGAGCAGTACTTC	CASSSTGTQGPYEQYF
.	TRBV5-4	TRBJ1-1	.	TGTGCCAGCAGCTTCAGGGGCGGACTGAACACTGAAGCTTTCTTT	CASSFRGGLNTEAFF
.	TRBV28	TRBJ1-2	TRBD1	TGTGCCAGCAGTTCCGGCTCCGGGACAGCGTACTATGGCTACACCTTC	CASSSGSGTAYYGYTF
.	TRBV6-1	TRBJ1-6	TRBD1	TGTGCCAGCAGTGAGGGACAGGGTCATTCACCCCTCCACTTT	CASSEGQGHSPLHF
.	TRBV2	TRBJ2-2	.	TGTGCCAGCAATGGGGGGCTAGACGGGGAGCTGTTTTTT	CASNGGLDGELFF
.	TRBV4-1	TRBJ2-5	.	TGCGCCAGCAGCCAAGTCCCCGCAGTGGAGACCCAGTACTTC	CASSQVPAVETQYF
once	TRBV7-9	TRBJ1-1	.	TGTGCCAGCAGCTTAGGGGGTGATCACTACGAAGCTTTCTTT	CASSLGGDHYEAFF